A selection of T cell receptor beta chains follows, all from one sample in a study of CD8+CD57+ T cells in acquired aplastic anemia. TCRdb re-called the reads with MiXCR, one entry per CDR3 protein. The sample consists of approximately 200,000 distinct CDR3 sequences, roughly half of them appearing once. Sequenced material: sorted CD4+, CD8+, or CD8+CD57+ T cells (not recorded which) from PBMCs. The receptors shown here come from a human donor in good health, serving as a control. Each CDR3 is given with its conserved first and last residue. Each record gives: J gene, clone size, V gene, CDR3 protein. Clone size is stated in some rows and not others, as once, few, many or a class when expanded.

j_gene: TRBJ2-1
abundance: .
v_gene: TRBV12-3/TRBV12-4
CDR3aa: CASSLRGIWDEQFF

j_gene: TRBJ1-1
abundance: many
v_gene: TRBV5-1
CDR3aa: CASSLAGDFTEAFF

j_gene: TRBJ1-2
abundance: many
v_gene: TRBV9
CDR3aa: CASSVTSGTGPYGYTF

j_gene: TRBJ1-4
abundance: .
v_gene: TRBV7-2
CDR3aa: CASSPSGFVEKLFF

j_gene: TRBJ2-3
abundance: few
v_gene: TRBV4-1
CDR3aa: CASSQRSSGDEQYF

j_gene: TRBJ2-1
abundance: few
v_gene: TRBV7-2
CDR3aa: CASSAIAGGYNEQFF

j_gene: TRBJ1-3
abundance: many
v_gene: TRBV24-1
CDR3aa: CATSQSGSGNTIYF

j_gene: TRBJ2-7
abundance: .
v_gene: TRBV18
CDR3aa: CASSPPGTITYEQYF

j_gene: TRBJ1-1
abundance: .
v_gene: TRBV25-1
CDR3aa: CASSDRALNTEAFF

j_gene: TRBJ1-2
abundance: .
v_gene: TRBV7-2
CDR3aa: CASSLDPVLIYGYTF

j_gene: TRBJ1-1
abundance: many
v_gene: TRBV3-1
CDR3aa: CASSQGAGGNTEAFF

j_gene: TRBJ1-1
abundance: .
v_gene: TRBV10-2
CDR3aa: CASSPQQNTEAFF

j_gene: TRBJ1-2
abundance: many
v_gene: TRBV6-4
CDR3aa: CASSTYGGGPSYGYTF

j_gene: TRBJ1-2
abundance: .
v_gene: TRBV24-1
CDR3aa: CATSDSRTGRYGYTF

j_gene: TRBJ1-1
abundance: .
v_gene: TRBV5-1
CDR3aa: CASSLAQGAGEAFF

j_gene: TRBJ2-7
abundance: few
v_gene: TRBV20-1
CDR3aa: CSARDVGTGVSYEQYF

j_gene: TRBJ2-5
abundance: .
v_gene: TRBV7-9
CDR3aa: CASRTGTAGQETQYF

j_gene: TRBJ1-6
abundance: .
v_gene: TRBV20-1
CDR3aa: CSAQGQGYSPLHF

j_gene: TRBJ1-1
abundance: .
v_gene: TRBV6-1
CDR3aa: CASSEAFQNTEAFF

j_gene: TRBJ2-7
abundance: .
v_gene: TRBV5-6
CDR3aa: CASSRGLSGGAFYYEQYF

j_gene: TRBJ1-1
abundance: .
v_gene: TRBV29-1
CDR3aa: CSSEGETEAFF

j_gene: TRBJ2-5
abundance: .
v_gene: TRBV29-1
CDR3aa: CSVEDTGRETQYF

j_gene: TRBJ2-7
abundance: .
v_gene: TRBV2
CDR3aa: CASSERVAGGLREQYF

j_gene: TRBJ1-1
abundance: many
v_gene: TRBV7-2
CDR3aa: CASSSADVSEAFF

j_gene: TRBJ2-7
abundance: .
v_gene: TRBV9
CDR3aa: CASSPERYYEQYF

j_gene: TRBJ2-3
abundance: .
v_gene: TRBV7-6
CDR3aa: CASSLRLAVTSDTQYF

j_gene: TRBJ1-5
abundance: once
v_gene: TRBV19
CDR3aa: CASNKGQGWEPQHF